Given below is one TCR beta chain in context. Some clones are missing from TCRdb's copy, which holds only in-frame ones; the method was immunoSEQ multiplex PCR. The table records about 2.2 million clones, over 85% of them present only once. This sample is drawn from a study of shared clonotypes between healthy human individuals. CD45RO-negative CD8 cells positively selected for CCR7 made up the naive population, which excluded terminally differentiated effector memory CD45RA+ cells. Free of recent acute infections or vaccinations, the donors were healthy HIV-negative adults. Germline V gives CDR1 SGDLS, CDR2 YYNGEE. This CDR3 contains 13 residues. Trimming shortened V by 4 bases and J by 5 bases, and 13 bases separated the two germline ends.

Material: naive CD8+ T cells from PBMCs. The sequence was collected from a man in his late teens or twenties in good health. Some clones in this sample may be carry-over from other donors' samples. V is TRBV9 and J is TRBJ2-7, with D possibly matching TRBD2 (5 bases). CDR3 amino acids: CASSRVGAHEQYF. In DNA, the CDR3 is TGTGCCAGCAGCCGGGTGGGAGCACACGAGCAGTACTTC.